The 5 T cell receptor beta chains in this list originate from one sample, sequenced in a study of control samples from healthy donors and cancer patients. This table comes from immunoSEQ multiplex PCR, and its TCRdb copy is limited to in-frame clones, with some not included. The table has about 15,000 clones, 85% to 90% seen once; the top ten hold 11%. The specimen was PBMCs. These receptors originate from a woman in her 70s with colorectal cancer.

V usage is TRBV7-2 and J usage is TRBJ2-2; D remains unclear. The germline V and J ends were trimmed by 1 base and 1 base, with 13 bases remaining between them. The length of the CDR3 is 17 residues. Germline V CDR1 and CDR2: SGHTA, FQGNSA. CDR3 bases: TGTGCCAGCAGCTTAGTAGGAGTGAACAGGAACACCGGGGAGCTGTTTTTT. As protein: CASSLVGVNRNTGELFF.

The chain joins TRBV6-5 to TRBJ2-3, with 7 bases that match TRBD1. With 8 bases clipped from V and 4 bases from J, the junction kept 9 bases outside the gene matches. Germline values: CDR1 MNHEY, CDR2 SVGAGI. The CDR3 sequence is 14 residues long. The CDR3 coding sequence is TGTGCCAGCGCCGGGACCCAGGGGGCAGATACGCAGTATTTT. This gives the protein CASAGTQGADTQYF.

The CDR3: CASSAGRTNTGELFF. DNA for the CDR3: TGTGCCAGCAGCGCAGGCAGGACGAACACCGGGGAGCTGTTTTTT. V is TRBV2 and J is TRBJ2-2, with D hard to call. The CDR3 spans 15 residues. Germline V lookup: CDR1 SNHLY, CDR2 FYNNEI. Trimming removed 6 bases from V and 0 bases from J, with 11 bases in between. The full variable domain, completed using reference TRBV2 and TRBJ2-2, is EPEVTQTPSHQVTQMGQEVILRCVPISNHLYFYWYRQILGQKVEFLVSFYNNEISEKSEIFDDQFSVERPDGSNFTLKIRSTKLEDSAMYFCASSAGRTNTGELFFGEGSRLTVL.

This chain uses TRBV19 with TRBJ1-2; maybe TRBD1 (6 bases). V lost 6 bases and J 2 bases, leaving 16 bases between the germline ends. The length of the CDR3 is 15 residues. Germline V gene lookup returns CDR1 LNHDA and CDR2 SQIVND (reference sequence). The CDR3 sequence: CASRTLSGANYGYTF. The DNA for the CDR3 is TGTGCCAGTAGAACCCTTTCAGGGGCGAACTATGGCTACACCTTC.

V and J are TRBV5-6 and TRBJ2-5; D not resolved. This CDR3 is 11 amino acids long. With 6 bases removed from V and 4 bases from J, the gap between germline ends came to 7 bases. The germline V gene has CDR1 SGHDT and CDR2 YYEEEE. CDR3 in DNA: TGTGCCAGCAAGCTTGGAGAGACCCAGTACTTC. Protein product: CASKLGETQYF. Filled out from reference TRBV5-6 and TRBJ2-5, the complete variable domain reads DAGVTQSPTHLIKTRGQQVTLRCSPKSGHDTVSWYQQALGQGPQFIFQYYEEEERQRGNFPDRFSGHQFPNYSSELNVNALLLGDSALYLCASKLGETQYFGPGTRLLVL.